This TCR beta chain comes out of a study of blood T cell repertoires in COVID-19. From germline, CDR1 is KGHDR and CDR2 SFDVKD. The CDR3 has 17 residues. V was shortened by 5 bases and J by 8 bases, with 24 bases between the two germline ends. Assay: immunoSEQ multiplex PCR; the TCRdb copy retains only in-frame clones and omits some. The repertoire has 150,000 or so clones, about 88% of them found once; the top ten carry 1% to 1.5%. Participants were aged roughly 18 to 90 years, lived in over 20 US areas, and enrolled virtually. Grouping used clinical history reported by participants in a survey and questionnaire.

The V gene is TRBV24-1, the J gene TRBJ2-1; possible D gene TRBD2, 6 bases. The clonotype comes from a human donor with acute COVID-19. The donor label of this sample is uncertain. The sequenced sample consisted of PBMCs or T cells enriched from blood (not recorded which). The CDR3 reads CATSGGPGRQTGDEQFF. The CDR3, as DNA: TGTGCCACCAGTGGGGGTCCGGGACGCCAAACGGGGGATGAGCAGTTCTTC.